The rows below give T cell receptor beta chains drawn from one sample of a study of identifying expanded T cells in peripheral blood. Profiling relied on immunoSEQ multiplex PCR, and the TCRdb table lists in-frame clones only, not all of them. The table shows 55,000 to 75,000 clones, with approximately 87% occurring only once. The sample taken for sequencing was blood. The source of these receptors is a person aged 18 to 75 in good health. Both conserved end residues are part of each CDR3. The D gene is left open where the match is weak. Some rows have no size entry. The others give once, few or many, or a class for an expanded clone.

cdr3_length: 17
v_call: TRBV27
d_call: TRBD2
clone_size: few
j_call: TRBJ2-5
cdr3_aa: CASSSQVSGRPWETQYF
cdr3_nt: TGTGCCAGCAGTTCCCAAGTTAGCGGGAGGCCGTGGGAGACCCAGTACTTC

cdr3_length: 14
v_call: TRBV9
d_call: -
clone_size: -
j_call: TRBJ2-7
cdr3_aa: CASSAQDTSYEQYF
cdr3_nt: TGTGCCAGCAGCGCGCAGGACACCTCCTACGAGCAGTACTTC

cdr3_length: 14
v_call: TRBV6-1
d_call: -
clone_size: -
j_call: TRBJ1-1
cdr3_aa: CASSESGSYTEAFF
cdr3_nt: TGTGCCAGCAGTGAAAGCGGCAGTTACACTGAAGCTTTCTTT

cdr3_length: 17
v_call: TRBV19
d_call: -
clone_size: -
j_call: TRBJ1-4
cdr3_aa: CASSLGAAYSSNEKLFF
cdr3_nt: TGTGCCAGTAGTTTGGGGGCAGCTTATTCTAGTAATGAAAAACTGTTTTTT

cdr3_length: 14
v_call: TRBV9
d_call: -
clone_size: once
j_call: TRBJ2-2
cdr3_aa: CASSVVYNTGELFF
cdr3_nt: TGTGCCAGCAGCGTAGTATATAACACCGGGGAGCTGTTTTTT

cdr3_length: 13
v_call: TRBV7-7
d_call: TRBD2
clone_size: -
j_call: TRBJ2-1
cdr3_aa: CASSSPELAEQFF
cdr3_nt: TGTGCCAGCAGCTCCCCCGAACTAGCGGAGCAGTTCTTC

cdr3_length: 14
v_call: TRBV7-9
d_call: -
clone_size: -
j_call: TRBJ2-3
cdr3_aa: CASSSLGGSDTQYF
cdr3_nt: TGTGCCAGCAGCTCCCTGGGCGGCTCAGATACGCAGTATTTT

cdr3_length: 14
v_call: TRBV18
d_call: TRBD1
clone_size: -
j_call: TRBJ2-5
cdr3_aa: CASSLGTVQETQYF
cdr3_nt: TGTGCCAGCTCACTGGGGACAGTTCAAGAGACCCAGTACTTC

cdr3_length: 15
v_call: TRBV4-3
d_call: -
clone_size: -
j_call: TRBJ1-5
cdr3_aa: CASSQDAAGPEAQHF
cdr3_nt: TGCGCCAGCAGCCAAGATGCGGCTGGTCCTGAGGCCCAGCATTTT

cdr3_length: 15
v_call: TRBV7-2
d_call: TRBD1
clone_size: -
j_call: TRBJ1-6
cdr3_aa: CASSPDRGQYSPLHF
cdr3_nt: TGTGCCAGCAGCCCCGACAGGGGGCAGTATTCACCCCTCCACTTT

cdr3_length: 13
v_call: TRBV11-2
d_call: -
clone_size: -
j_call: TRBJ2-3
cdr3_aa: CASSAPYSDTQYF
cdr3_nt: TGTGCCAGCAGCGCCCCTTACTCAGATACGCAGTATTTT

cdr3_length: 14
v_call: TRBV5-6
d_call: -
clone_size: -
j_call: TRBJ2-3
cdr3_aa: CASSFRLNTDTQYF
cdr3_nt: TGTGCCAGCAGCTTCAGGCTTAACACAGATACGCAGTATTTT